This T cell receptor beta chain was observed in a study of shared T cell receptors in the human thymus. Assay: immunoSEQ multiplex PCR; the TCRdb copy retains only in-frame clones and omits some. The table shows hundreds of thousands of clones, with over 75% occurring only once. CDR1 is ENHRY, CDR2 SYGVKD, per germline. The CDR3 contains 13 residues. With 4 bases removed from V and 5 bases from J, the gap between germline ends came to 9 bases. Separately, the same data were catalogued under a study of human thymus T cells. Turning to that study: Samples came from healthy Finnish infants during open corrective cardiac surgery.

The chain couples TRBV10-3 to TRBJ2-1, with D unresolved. Sequencing was performed on thymocytes. This receptor was obtained from a boy younger than two with a congenital heart defect. The CDR3 protein is CAISAGSDNEQFF. The CDR3 DNA reads as TGTGCCATCAGTGCAGGATCAGACAATGAGCAGTTCTTC.